Listed below are T cell receptor beta chains from one sample, sequenced in a study of human T cells and chemical hapten exposure. One entry per CDR3 protein results from TCRdb running MiXCR on the RACE reads. Of a few hundred thousand distinct CDR3 sequences listed, about 4.4% are singletons. The source material was whole blood, sampled in connection with sensitization to the hapten diphenylcyclopropenone (DPC). The receptors derive from a woman aged 50 to 65 with alopecia areata. Some clones in this sample may be carry-over from other donors' samples. Both conserved end residues are part of each CDR3. The order of the fields is V gene, clone size, J gene, D gene, CDR3 DNA, CDR3 protein. The D gene is left open where the match is weak. Only some rows state a clone size, as once, few, many or a class for expanded clones.

TRBV7-6	many	TRBJ2-3	TRBD2	TGTGCCAGCAGCTTTAGCGGGGGATACACAGATACGCAGTATTTT	CASSFSGGYTDTQYF
TRBV28	many	TRBJ2-7	-	TGTGCCAGCAGTTTCGGCCCAGGCTCCGAGCAGTACTTC	CASSFGPGSEQYF
TRBV4-2	many	TRBJ2-5	-	TGTGCCAGCAGCCAAGAGAGAGTTGCTGCGGAGACCCAGTACTTC	CASSQERVAAETQYF
TRBV6-2/TRBV6-3	-	TRBJ2-1	TRBD2	TGTGCCAGCAGCTCCTTCATAGCGGGTTCCTACAATGAGCAGTTCTTC	CASSSFIAGSYNEQFF
TRBV12-3/TRBV12-4	few	TRBJ1-5	TRBD1	TGTGCCAGCAGTTTGGGGACAGGCCTTTATAGCAATCAGCCCCAGCATTTT	CASSLGTGLYSNQPQHF
TRBV27	few	TRBJ2-3	-	TGTGCCAGCAGTCCGACAGGCCCAGATACGCAGTATTTT	CASSPTGPDTQYF
TRBV20-1	-	TRBJ2-7	-	TGCAGTGCTAGTTTTTACGTTCAGGGTTACGAGCAGTACTTC	CSASFYVQGYEQYF
TRBV6-1	few	TRBJ1-1	TRBD1	TGTGCCAGCAGTGTGTGGGACAGGGGTGACACTGAAGCTTTCTTT	CASSVWDRGDTEAFF
TRBV20-1	-	TRBJ2-7	TRBD2	TGCAGTGCTGCGACTAGCGGAACCTACGAGCAGTACTTC	CSAATSGTYEQYF
TRBV11-2	few	TRBJ1-1	-	TGTGCCAGCAGCTTAGACTGGGGGGGCTCTGAAGCTTTCTTT	CASSLDWGGSEAFF
TRBV12-3/TRBV12-4	few	TRBJ1-2	TRBD1	TGTGCCAGCAGTTTCGGGACAGGGGCGAGTGGCTACACCTTC	CASSFGTGASGYTF
TRBV18	-	TRBJ1-1	TRBD1	TGTGCCAGCTCACCAGGCGGAAGGGACAGGGAAGCTTTCTTT	CASSPGGRDREAFF
TRBV5-1	few	TRBJ1-2	TRBD1	TGCGCCAGCAGCACCGGGACAGGGGCCTATGGCTACACCTTC	CASSTGTGAYGYTF
TRBV15	-	TRBJ2-1	-	TGTGCCACCAGCAGAGATTTCAACGTGGGGAATGAGCAGTTCTTC	CATSRDFNVGNEQFF
TRBV12-3/TRBV12-4	many	TRBJ1-2	TRBD1	TGTGCCAGCAGTTCAGGACAGGGAGGCTATGGCTACACCTTC	CASSSGQGGYGYTF
TRBV2	-	TRBJ2-7	-	TGTGCCAGAAAGGCGGGGTACGAGCAGTACTTC	CARKAGYEQYF
TRBV12-3/TRBV12-4	few	TRBJ1-6	TRBD1	TGTGCCAGCAGTTTAAGGCAGGGGGGAAGTTCACCCCTCCACTTT	CASSLRQGGSSPLHF
TRBV9	few	TRBJ1-2	TRBD1	TGTGCCAGCAGCCGCGGACAGGCGGTCCCCTTAGATGGCTACACCTTC	CASSRGQAVPLDGYTF
TRBV2	many	TRBJ2-3	TRBD2	TGTGCCAGCAGTGACCCCGCCGGGACTAGCGGGGGGGCAACAGATACGCAGTATTTT	CASSDPAGTSGGATDTQYF
TRBV7-2	many	TRBJ1-5	-	TGTGCCAGCAGCTTATCCCAGCTTAGCAATCAGCCCCAGCATTTT	CASSLSQLSNQPQHF
TRBV5-4	many	TRBJ1-4	TRBD1	TGTGCCAGCAGCCTCCGGGACAGAGATGAAAAACTGTTTTTT	CASSLRDRDEKLFF
TRBV6-1	-	TRBJ1-6	-	TGTGCCAGCAGCCGTAATCCCGGACGGATCGCCCCCAATAATTCACCCCTCCACTTT	CASSRNPGRIAPNNSPLHF
TRBV27	many	TRBJ2-1	TRBD2	TGTGCCAGCAGTTCCCTAGTGACTAGCGGGAGCCATGAGCAGTTCTTC	CASSSLVTSGSHEQFF
TRBV29-1	many	TRBJ2-6	-	TGCAGCGTTGAAAATCCGGACTCTGGGGCCAACGTCCTGACTTTC	CSVENPDSGANVLTF
TRBV6-2/TRBV6-3	few	TRBJ1-5	-	TGTGCCAGCAGTTACTCATCCGGGGGCAATCAGCCCCAGCATTTT	CASSYSSGGNQPQHF
TRBV12-3/TRBV12-4	-	TRBJ2-3	TRBD2	TGTGCCAGCACTTCCGGTGGGGGGGTTAGCACAGATACGCAGTATTTT	CASTSGGGVSTDTQYF
TRBV6-2/TRBV6-3	few	TRBJ1-6	-	TGTGCCAGCAGCCGAATTCTACGAGGGACACCCCTCCACTTT	CASSRILRGTPLHF
TRBV7-2	many	TRBJ1-3	-	TGTGCCAGCAGCTTAGCGGGCCCGGCGAATGGAAACACCATATATTTT	CASSLAGPANGNTIYF
TRBV9	many	TRBJ2-6	-	TGTGCCAGCAGCGCCGAGCCCCAGTGGCAGCTAGTCTCTGGGGCCAACGTCCTGACTTTC	CASSAEPQWQLVSGANVLTF
TRBV29-1	many	TRBJ1-1	-	TGCAGCGCTGATCAGGGTGGGATGAACACTGAAGCTTTCTTT	CSADQGGMNTEAFF
TRBV28	many	TRBJ1-5	TRBD1	TGTGCCAGCAGTTCCCGGGACAGGGGAAGCAATCAGCCCCAGCATTTT	CASSSRDRGSNQPQHF
TRBV20-1	few	TRBJ1-1	-	TGCAGTGCTAGAGATCCAGGGGTGGGCACTGAAGCTTTCTTT	CSARDPGVGTEAFF
TRBV2	many	TRBJ1-1	-	TGTGCCAGCAGCACTCTACCAGGGAGCACTGAAGCTTTCTTT	CASSTLPGSTEAFF
TRBV4-1	many	TRBJ1-6	-	TGCGCCAGCAGCCAAGAGAGCCCCCGGGGTTCACCCCTCCACTTT	CASSQESPRGSPLHF
TRBV2	many	TRBJ1-2	-	TGTGCCAGCAGTGAACGGGGCGGATATGGCTACACCTTC	CASSERGGYGYTF
TRBV11-2	many	TRBJ2-7	-	TGTGCCAGCAGCTCCCCGGAAGGAGAGCAGTACTTC	CASSSPEGEQYF
TRBV7-8	few	TRBJ2-2	-	TGTGCCAGCAGCTTAGTCCGGCAGTCGAACACCGGGGAGCTGTTTTTT	CASSLVRQSNTGELFF
TRBV7-2	-	TRBJ2-1	TRBD2	TGTGCCAGCAGCTTTAGCGGGAGGGCGGATGAGCAGTTCTTC	CASSFSGRADEQFF
TRBV11-2	few	TRBJ2-7	TRBD2	TGTGCCAGCAGCTTAAGACTAGCGGGAAACGAGCAGTACTTC	CASSLRLAGNEQYF
TRBV30	-	TRBJ2-6	TRBD2	TGTGCCTCAGAGACTAGCGGGAGGGCTGGGGCCAACGTCCTGACTTTC	CASETSGRAGANVLTF
TRBV20-1	-	TRBJ2-7	-	TGCAGTGCCCGACCCGGGACGCCTCCCTACGAGCAGTACTTC	CSARPGTPPYEQYF
TRBV20-1	many	TRBJ1-6	TRBD1	TGCAGTGCTGGCGGGACAGGGACTTCACCCCTCCACTTT	CSAGGTGTSPLHF
TRBV9	-	TRBJ2-7	-	TGTGCCAGCAGCGTAGCGGGACATATCTCCTACGAGCAGTACTTC	CASSVAGHISYEQYF
TRBV7-9	-	TRBJ2-2	-	TGTGCCAGCAGCCCCCCTGGAGGGACCGGGGAGCTGTTTTTT	CASSPPGGTGELFF
TRBV5-1	-	TRBJ1-5	-	TGCGCCAGCAGCTTGGGGCTCCAGGTAGCGTATAGCAATCAGCCCCAGCATTTT	CASSLGLQVAYSNQPQHF
TRBV7-9	many	TRBJ1-5	-	TGTGCCAGCAGCTTAGAAGGTGGGCTTAGCAATCAGCCCCAGCATTTT	CASSLEGGLSNQPQHF
TRBV6-2/TRBV6-3	many	TRBJ1-1	TRBD1	TGTGCCAGCAGTTACTCGGCAGGGGGGATGAACACTGAAGCTTTCTTT	CASSYSAGGMNTEAFF
TRBV7-9	many	TRBJ1-1	-	TGTGCCAGCAGCTTAGTAGCTGGGTACACTGAAGCTTTCTTT	CASSLVAGYTEAFF
TRBV20-1	-	TRBJ2-1	-	TGCAGTGTAAGGGGACCTTCCAATGAGCAGTTCTTC	CSVRGPSNEQFF
TRBV6-1	few	TRBJ1-5	-	TGTGCCAGCAGTGATAGAAGGTATCAGCCCCAGCATTTT	CASSDRRYQPQHF
TRBV27	many	TRBJ1-1	-	TGTGCCAGCAGTCGAAACCTAGAGAACACTGAAGCTTTCTTT	CASSRNLENTEAFF
TRBV9	-	TRBJ1-5	-	TGTGCCAGCAGCGTAGAGTTCCTAGGCGCTCAGCATTTT	CASSVEFLGAQHF